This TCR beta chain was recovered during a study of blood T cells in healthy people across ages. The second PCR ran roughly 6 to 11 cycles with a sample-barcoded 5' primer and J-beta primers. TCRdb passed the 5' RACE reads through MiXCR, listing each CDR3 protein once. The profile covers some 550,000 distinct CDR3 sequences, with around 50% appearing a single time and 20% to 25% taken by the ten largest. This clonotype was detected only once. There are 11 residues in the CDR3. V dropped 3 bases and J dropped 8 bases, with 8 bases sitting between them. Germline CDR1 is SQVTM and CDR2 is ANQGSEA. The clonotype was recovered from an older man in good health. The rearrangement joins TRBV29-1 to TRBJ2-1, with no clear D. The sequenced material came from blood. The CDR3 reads CSVDKGDEQFF. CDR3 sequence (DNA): TGCAGCGTTGATAAGGGCGATGAGCAGTTCTTC.